Shown below are 5 T cell receptor beta chains from a single sample sequenced in a study of response to subunit inactivated influenza vaccine. TCRdb re-analysed the RT-PCR reads in MiXCR, keeping a single row per CDR3 protein. The sample contains about 540,000 distinct CDR3 sequences, around 15% of which appear only once. Sequences were derived from PBMCs from blood, sampled roughly 12 days after vaccination. These receptors all come from a man over 45 who received an inactivated influenza vaccine.

This clonotype has only one observation. This rearrangement joins TRBV7-2 to TRBJ2-6; D uncertain. Per germline, CDR1 SGHTA and CDR2 FQGNSA. The CDR3 runs to 15 residues. The V end lost 4 bases, the J end lost 2 bases, and 9 bases lay between the germline ends. The CDR3 sequence is CASSSSLPGANVLTF. In DNA form, the CDR3 reads TGTGCCAGCAGCTCAAGCTTACCTGGGGCCAACGTCCTGACTTTC.

This clonotype has just a few counts. The genes are TRBV20-1 and TRBJ1-5, with D possibly being TRBD1 (5 bases). The CDR3 is 12 amino acids. Germline assignment: CDR1 DFQATT and CDR2 SNEGSKA (reference sequence). The ends were cut back, 6 bases at V and 7 bases at J, with 13 bases in the middle. CDR3 residues: CSARQSGQPQHF. The CDR3 coding sequence is TGCAGTGCGAGACAGTCCGGCCAGCCCCAGCATTTT.

The V gene is TRBV30, the J gene TRBJ2-3, with 7 bases matching TRBD2. V gave up 0 bases and J gave up 0 bases; unmatched junction bases: 6. In germline, CDR1 is GTSNPN, CDR2 SVGIG (reference sequence). This CDR3 has 16 amino acids. The CDR3 sequence is CAWSVRAGSSTDTQYF. Here the CDR3 DNA reads TGTGCCTGGAGTGTTCGAGCGGGGTCTAGCACAGATACGCAGTATTTT.

This sequence joins TRBV20-1 and TRBJ2-7, with TRBD2 identical over 10 bases. The length of the CDR3 is 15 residues. Per the germline V gene, CDR1 is DFQATT and CDR2 is SNEGSKA (reference sequence). Trimming at V came to 6 bases and at J to 0 bases, leaving 8 bases not matched to a gene. In DNA, the CDR3 is TGCAGTGCAACGGATAGGACTAGCGGCTCCTACGAGCAGTACTTC. Protein: CSATDRTSGSYEQYF.

The CDR3 here is CASSQGVAGVYPQFF. The CDR3 coding sequence is TGTGCCAGCAGCCAAGGGGTAGCGGGGGTATATCCTCAGTTCTTC. The rearrangement links TRBV3-1 to TRBJ2-1; 9 bases agree with TRBD2. There are 15 residues in the CDR3. Losses at the gene ends were 1 base for V and 13 bases for J; bases not matched to a gene: 11. Germline loops: CDR1 LGHDT, CDR2 YNNKEL (reference sequence).